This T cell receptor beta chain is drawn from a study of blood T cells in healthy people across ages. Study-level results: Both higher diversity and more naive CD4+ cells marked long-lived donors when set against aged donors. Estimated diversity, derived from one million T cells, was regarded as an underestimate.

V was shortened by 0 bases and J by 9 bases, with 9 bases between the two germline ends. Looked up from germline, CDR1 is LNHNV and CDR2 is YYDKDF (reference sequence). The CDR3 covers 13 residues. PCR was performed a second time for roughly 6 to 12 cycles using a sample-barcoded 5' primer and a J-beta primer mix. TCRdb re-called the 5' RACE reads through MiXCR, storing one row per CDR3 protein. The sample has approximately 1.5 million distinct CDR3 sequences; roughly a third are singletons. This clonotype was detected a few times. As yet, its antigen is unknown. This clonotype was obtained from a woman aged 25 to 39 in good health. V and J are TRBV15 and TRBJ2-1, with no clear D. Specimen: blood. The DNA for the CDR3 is TGTGCCACCAGCAGAGATGGTCTAAGTGAGCAGTTCTTC. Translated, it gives CATSRDGLSEQFF.